Included here is one T cell receptor beta chain sequence, with context. Its antigen is unknown. The sample is drawn from a study of OX40 agonist ivuxolimab in advanced cancers. Study background: Ivuxolimab, an agonist antibody against OX40 (CD134), was given to patients. Study-wide results and caveats: Expanded clones were, on average, more numerous among CD8+ T cells than CD4+.

Using immunoSEQ multiplex PCR, the repertoire was profiled, and TCRdb retains in-frame clones only, with some absent. The sample holds almost 65,000 clones, around 83% seen once. The CDR3 is 14 residues long. Trimming stripped 8 bases from V and 8 bases from J, with 21 bases between. Germline V gives CDR1 SGHTA, CDR2 FQGNSA. This clonotype was sampled from an adult with an advanced solid tumor such as melanoma, head and neck, liver or kidney cancer. The chain is built from TRBV7-2 and TRBJ1-2; maybe TRBD1 (6 bases). Sequenced here: CD4+ or CD8+ T cells sorted from blood, sampled in a trial of the OX40 agonist ivuxolimab. CDR3 sequence: CASVRNRESGGYTF. The DNA for the CDR3 is TGTGCCAGCGTCCGAAACAGGGAGTCAGGGGGCTACACCTTC.